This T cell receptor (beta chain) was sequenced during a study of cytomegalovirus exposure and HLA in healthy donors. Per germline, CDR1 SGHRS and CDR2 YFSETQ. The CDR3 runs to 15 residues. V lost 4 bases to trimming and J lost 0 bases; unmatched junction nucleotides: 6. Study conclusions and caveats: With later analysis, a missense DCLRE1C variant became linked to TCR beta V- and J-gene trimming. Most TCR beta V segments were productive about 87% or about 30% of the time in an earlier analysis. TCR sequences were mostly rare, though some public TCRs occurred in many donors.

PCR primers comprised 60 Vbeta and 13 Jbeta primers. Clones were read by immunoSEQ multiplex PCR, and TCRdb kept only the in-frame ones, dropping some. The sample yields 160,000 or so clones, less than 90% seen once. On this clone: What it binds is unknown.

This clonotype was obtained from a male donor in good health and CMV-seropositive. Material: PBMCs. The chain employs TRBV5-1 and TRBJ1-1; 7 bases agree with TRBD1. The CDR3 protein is CASSRGTVMNTEAFF. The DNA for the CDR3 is TGCGCCAGCAGCAGGGGGACAGTCATGAACACTGAAGCTTTCTTT.